This TCR beta chain was recorded in a study of regulatory T cells in long-lasting Graves disease (dated by TCRdb to about 2021). Study-level background: Patients with newly diagnosed Graves' disease had been on antithyroid drugs for under 3 months. This study used TCR sequencing and RNA sequencing of peripheral blood to compare persistent Graves' disease patients against newly diagnosed Graves' disease patients. The study took place in China and was registered as a clinical trial. A total of around 35 samples were covered by TCR sequencing, comprising some 13 persistent and roughly 20 newly diagnosed Graves' disease patients. The study at large found these results: Lower TCR Shannon entropy and fewer highly expanded clones were observed in persistent Graves' disease patients than in newly diagnosed patients, which suggested clonal expansion. Sequencing and analysis were limited to the TCR beta chain. Persistent disease showed preferential use of TRBV28, TRBJ1-2 and TRBJ2-5, whereas newly diagnosed disease favored TRBV20-1 and TRBJ2-1. Patients with persistent disease shared more public clonotypes (around 2,700) than newly diagnosed patients did (966). The authors acknowledged the small sample size as a limitation that may reduce accuracy. Because the primary lesion, thyroid tissue, could not be accessed, the study looked at peripheral blood alone.

The library was built by means of multiplex PCR. Sequencing relied on an Illumina HiSeq 4000. iRepertoire HTBI primers and Arm-PCR amplification of CDR3 regions were used to construct TCR beta libraries. Gel purification was performed on PCR products prior to sequencing. The study's processing was this. Gene usage analysis of CDR3 amino acid clonotypes used the 62 TRBV and 11 to 15 TRBJ segments found across samples. COPE and FqMerger were used to merge filtered high-quality paired reads into contigs. Contigs were aligned with BLAST to IMGT TRBV, TRBD and TRBJ reference genes, and CDR3 was defined per IMGT. Any clonotype with a frequency above 0.1% was classified as a highly expanded clone. Shannon entropy was used to measure repertoire diversity, and the Gini coefficient was used to measure V-J evenness. Clonotypes shared by more than one individual were considered public. TCRdb reprocessing: public reads trimmed at Q25 with fastp, clones called with MiXCR, in-frame beta chains kept. Merged by CDR3 protein, the rows form single entries marked with the most common genes and DNA. The V and J calls here are based on TCRdb, not the publication. The sample profile shows about 450,000 distinct CDR3 sequences; over 15% of them were found once. The ten biggest clones cover about 10% of the sample.

Read against the paper, the sample's time point label means: newly diagnosed GD, antithyroid drugs for less than 3 months. RNA was extracted from PBMCs in TRIzol for both TCR sequencing and RNA sequencing. The diagnosis of Graves' disease followed American Thyroid Association guidelines. Patients were recruited from an endocrinology department in Xi'an, China. Each patient gave around 9.2 milliliters of peripheral blood, collected in an EDTA anticoagulant tube. Ficoll Paque Plus density gradient separation was used to isolate PBMCs, and no further T cell sorting was done. An Agilent 2100 Bioanalyzer and agarose gel were used to assess RNA quality, and a NanoDrop 2000 was used to measure RNA concentration. The CDR3 contains 15 residues, cysteine and phenylalanine counted. The entry retains the CDR3 DNA only, 45 bases that are in frame from base 1. The germline V gene specifies SGHRS as CDR1 and YFSETQ as CDR2. V lost 4 bases and J lost 2 bases; the stretch between them is 15 bases long.

As concerns this clonotype: Its target antigen remains unknown. Within one base of it there is no much larger clone, and no base qualities were kept.

This sample also appeared in a second study, on T cells in Graves' hyperthyroidism and ophthalmopathy. The second source states: Stable Graves' hyperthyroidism was defined as no progression to ophthalmopathy during 18 months of follow-up. Hyperthyroidism patients were newly diagnosed, had a disease duration of under 2 months, and were aged 18 to 65 years. The study excluded patients with uncontrolled infections, other autoimmune diseases, pregnancy or lactation. Diagnoses were established on the basis of clinical symptoms, serum thyroxine and TRAb, thyroid ultrasound, and orbital computed tomography. For the first round of RT-PCR on the TCR CDR3, the HTBI primer set was used together with the Qiagen OneStep RT-PCR kit. Blood samples also contained most of the expanded thyroid clonotypes (frequency above 0.001), which suggests that blood repertoires may reflect thyroid immune responses. In cross-validation, a model built on a 13 V-J signature told ophthalmopathy apart from stable hyperthyroidism with 85% to 90% sensitivity and 81% to 82% specificity, and in testing the same model reached 80%/75%. In validation, progression to ophthalmopathy was predicted by the model with 65% to 71% sensitivity and about 72% specificity, a median of about 6.4 months before onset. TCR V-J signatures able to tell the groups apart were searched for in a discovery cohort of 100 or so patients, of whom fewer than 45 had Graves' ophthalmopathy and some 60 had stable Graves' hyperthyroidism. An independent validation cohort of 18 to 20 hyperthyroidism patients and approximately 17 patients who later progressed to ophthalmopathy tested prospective prediction of ophthalmopathy. The roughly 94 discovery patients were randomly split 7:3 into training and test sets. Thyroid tissue and blood T-cell repertoires from six Graves' hyperthyroidism patients were also compared in the study. Following sampling, methimazole starting at 30 mg daily was given to hyperthyroidism patients, and high-dose intravenous methylprednisolone was given to ophthalmopathy patients. Libraries were constructed in a second round of multiplex PCR, after which size selection and purification were performed. Sequencing of the libraries was done on an Illumina HiSeq2000 using paired-end 100 bp reads. Raw data were processed with SOAPnuke, discarding reads with adapters, uncalled bases, mean Phred below 15, or no exact constant-primer or identifier match. COPE v1.2.5 was used to merge high-quality paired reads, and clonotypes were defined as unique nucleotide sequences. Clonotypes were aligned to IMGT TRBV, TRBD and TRBJ reference segments using MiTCR v1.1. Analysis was restricted to V-J combinations with a frequency above 0.0001, which covered about 99% of repertoires. A TCS score was defined as the ratio between F50 (clonal expansion) and ExV (chaos), using BLOSUM62-based TCRdist between CDR3 peptides within each V-J. Welch's t-statistics and random forest reduced around 510 V-J features to some 14, which were used in a naive Bayes classifier (R e1071). No statistical method was used to set the sample size in advance, and investigators knew the group allocation. The paper describes TCR Vbeta CDR3 sequencing of 135 peripheral blood samples, made up of 43 ophthalmopathy patients, approximately 76 hyperthyroidism patients and roughly 17 progressor patients.

This TCR was sampled from a woman between 25 and 40 years old with Graves disease. Donor details come from another sample of the same person, matched by shared clones. The sequence links TRBV5-1 to TRBJ2-5; the D match is possibly TRBD1 or TRBD2, with 5 bases aligned in each. Specimen: peripheral blood mononuclear cells (PBMCs), collected at new diagnosis, from a patient treated with antithyroid drugs. The CDR3 region: CASSTTGTLQETQYF. The DNA reads as follows: TGCGCCAGCAGCACTACCGGGACGCTTCAAGAGACCCAGTACTTC.